Listed here is a single T cell receptor (beta chain). What it binds is not known. This sample was taken from a study of OX40 agonist ivuxolimab in advanced cancers. Background on the study: The diagnoses of dose-escalation patients were hepatocellular carcinoma, melanoma, renal cell or head and neck cancer. Previous treatment with anti-PD-1, anti-PD-L1 or anti-CTLA-4 therapy was allowed; about 40% had received some.

Notes on the study in general: Expanded clones were, on average, more numerous among CD8+ T cells than CD4+. Several nonresponders also turned out to have low normalized T-cell clonal expansion.

Clones were sequenced by immunoSEQ multiplex PCR, and TCRdb holds only the in-frame ones, with some missing. The sample lists about 40,000 clones, approximately 92% occurring once. V lost 5 bases and J 4 bases, leaving 12 bases between the germline ends. The CDR3 contains 14 residues. Germline V gene data show CDR1 as MNHEY and CDR2 as SVGAGI. The origin of this receptor is an adult with an advanced solid tumor such as melanoma, head and neck, liver or kidney cancer. This rearrangement joins TRBV6-5 to TRBJ1-5; no clear D gene. This specimen consisted of CD4+ or CD8+ T cells sorted from blood, obtained in a trial of the OX40 agonist ivuxolimab. CDR3 DNA: TGTGCCAGCAGTGACTTCGAGGGAAATCAGCCCCAGCATTTT. Its protein product is CASSDFEGNQPQHF.